This T cell receptor beta chain stems from a study of identical twins. Each CDR3 protein gets one entry after TCRdb re-called the 5' RACE reads with MiXCR. The sample includes 750,000 to 950,000 distinct CDR3 sequences, about 12% of them seen just once. Germline V CDR1 and CDR2: SGHTA, FQGTGA. Losses at the gene ends were 5 bases for V and 6 bases for J; bases not matched to a gene: 7. The CDR3 contains 15 residues. This same sample was also part of a study on yellow fever vaccine responses in identical twins.

The source is a woman under 30 in good health. The chain recombines TRBV7-3 with TRBJ2-1, with 10 bases that match TRBD2. Sequenced input: PBMCs. This chain's CDR3 is CASSATSGAFNEQFF. The CDR3 bases are TGTGCCAGCAGCGCAACTAGCGGGGCCTTCAATGAGCAGTTCTTC. Looking up the rest from reference TRBV7-3 and TRBJ2-1 gives the full variable domain: GAGVSQTPSNKVTEKGKYVELRCDPISGHTALYWYRQSLGQGPEFLIYFQGTGAADDSGLPNDRFFAVRPEGSVSTLKIQRTERGDSAVYLCASSATSGAFNEQFFGPGTRLTVL.